The 25 T cell receptor beta chains in this list originate from one sample, sequenced in a study of breast tumors, draining lymph nodes, adjacent tissues. The lymph nodes were axillary draining lymph nodes from breast cancer patients. Each CDR3 protein is one row after TCRdb ran MiXCR on the multiplex PCR reads. This repertoire shows 250,000 or so distinct CDR3 sequences, over 30% found once; its top ten account for over 0.95%. Input material: axillary lymph node tissue. The receptors stem from a female donor with breast cancer. Some clones in this sample may be carry-over from other donors' samples.

This clonotype was seen only once. One base away lies a much larger clone, so this may be a sequencing read error. No DNA is shown, since the ends of the CDR3 on it are uncertain; the CDR3 is the one TCRdb lists. The chain is built from TRBV6-5 and TRBJ2-2. The CDR3 is 12 residues long, ends included. Germline V gives CDR1 MNHEY, CDR2 SVGAGI. The CDR3 is CASSFGAGELLF.

In DNA form, the CDR3 reads TGTGCCAGCAGTACGAGGGGGCGGGAAAACATTCAGTACTTC. Protein: CASSTRGRENIQYF. V is TRBV5-6 and J is TRBJ2-4; 7 positions agree with TRBD1. V was pared by 5 bases and J by 5 bases, with 7 bases of the junction left unmatched. Germline V lookup: CDR1 SGHDT, CDR2 YYEEEE. This CDR3 has 14 amino acids.

This clonotype has a count of ten or more. The chain uses TRBV12-3 or TRBV12-4 and TRBJ2-5, with TRBD1 as a possible D gene (5 bases). The V gene lost 5 bases and the J gene lost 4 bases, with 11 bases spanning the gap. The CDR3 sequence is 13 residues long. The CDR3 reads CASSPGAGETQYF. CDR3 nucleotides: TGTGCCAGCAGTCCTGGGGCAGGAGAGACCCAGTACTTC.

There are a few counts of this clonotype. V usage is TRBV11-2 and J usage is TRBJ2-7, with TRBD1 identical over 7 bases. Trimming removed 4 bases from V and 4 bases from J; junction bases left unmatched: 10. The CDR3 spans 15 residues. Germline V gene sequence: CDR1 SGHAT, CDR2 FQNNGV. The CDR3 nucleotides are TGTGCCAGCAGCTCACGCCGGGACAGCTTATACGAGCAGTACTTC. Its translation is CASSSRRDSLYEQYF.

The chain recombines TRBV10-3 with TRBJ1-1, with 9 bases that match TRBD1. J lost 5 bases, V lost 6 bases, and 4 bases had no gene match. Germline CDR1 is ENHRY and CDR2 is SYGVKD. The CDR3 extends over 13 amino acids. The CDR3, as DNA: TGTGCCATCAGCGGACAGGGGAAGACTGAAGCTTTCTTT. Its translation is CAISGQGKTEAFF.

This clonotype was counted ten times or more. This chain uses TRBV20-1 with TRBJ2-3, with 8 bases matching TRBD2. Germline CDR1 reads DFQATT; CDR2 reads SNEGSKA (reference sequence). V was clipped by 0 bases and J by 4 bases; unmatched bases: 6. The CDR3 is 15 residues long. Here the CDR3 DNA reads TGCAGTGCTAGAGATTTTCGGGAGGGGCCAGATACGCAGTATTTT. Protein sequence: CSARDFREGPDTQYF.

A word on this clonotype: A much larger clone lies one base from this, so it may be a read error. The CDR3 DNA reads as TGTGCCAGCAGCTTTAGGGACATCGGGGAGCTGTTTTTT. It specifies CASSFRDIGELFF. The V gene is TRBV7-9, the J gene TRBJ2-2; TRBD1 might be the D (6 bases). The CDR3 runs to 13 residues. Germline V gene data show CDR1 as SEHNR and CDR2 as FQNEAQ (reference sequence). With 3 bases removed from V and 7 bases from J, the gap between germline ends came to 9 bases. Based on the CDR3 plus reference TRBV7-9 and TRBJ2-2, the full variable domain is DTGVSQNPRHKITKRGQNVTFRCDPISEHNRLYWYRQTLGQGPEFLTYFQNEAQLEKSRLLSDRFSAERPKGSFSTLEIQRTEQGDSAMYLCASSFRDIGELFFGEGSRLTVL.

This chain joins TRBV5-4 and TRBJ2-1; weak D call: TRBD2 (6 bases). Germline loops: CDR1 SGHNT, CDR2 YYREEE (reference sequence). This CDR3 has 15 residues. V was clipped by 2 bases and J by 6 bases, with 15 bases between them. CDR3 nucleotides: TGTGCCAGCAGCTTAGTAACGGGAGCGTCCAATGAGCAGTTCTTC. Translating it yields CASSLVTGASNEQFF.

The genes are TRBV9 and TRBJ2-1, with D possibly TRBD1 on 6 matching bases. Trimming pared 0 bases from V and 10 bases from J, leaving 20 bases between. CDR3 length equals 16 residues. The germline V gene encodes CDR1 SGDLS and CDR2 YYNGEE. The CDR3 reads CASSVVVGAGTGEQFF. The CDR3 DNA reads TGTGCCAGCAGCGTAGTGGTGGGGGCGGGCACCGGGGAGCAGTTCTTC.

On this clonotype itself: A read error may explain this, as a much larger clone is one base away. The chain combines TRBV19 with TRBJ2-1, with 10 bases that match TRBD1. Germline values: CDR1 LNHDA, CDR2 SQIVND (reference sequence). The CDR3 loop spans 16 amino acids. CDR3 DNA: TGTGCCGGTAGTTCTGGTTGGGGACAGGGGCTTTTTGAGCAGTTCTTC. It codes for CAGSSGWGQGLFEQFF.

This clonotype was counted at least ten times. One junction end does not reproduce the germline sequence, and a read error may be involved. V and J are TRBV12-3 or TRBV12-4 and TRBJ2-2; TRBD2 matches at 11 bases. The CDR3 extends over 15 amino acids. CDR3 protein: CASSLAGGWTGELFF. DNA of the CDR3: TGTGCCAGCAGTCTAGCGGGAGGTTGGACCGGGGAGCTGTTTTTT.

The genes are TRBV28 and TRBJ2-7; D possibly corresponds to TRBD1 (6 bases). Germline CDR1 reads MDHEN; CDR2 reads SYDVKM. The CDR3 is made up of 16 amino acids. Trimming took off 5 bases at V and 4 bases at J, with 21 bases between the two ends. The CDR3 loop is CASSRTGPGLQYEQYF. CDR3 in DNA: TGTGCCAGCAGTCGCACAGGGCCAGGTCTCCAATACGAGCAGTACTTC. The entire variable domain, with the rest obtained from reference TRBV28 and TRBJ2-7, is as follows: DVKVTQSSRYLVKRTGEKVFLECVQDMDHENMFWYRQDPGLGLRLIYFSYDVKMKEKGDIPEGYSVSREKKERFSLILESASTNQTSMYLCASSRTGPGLQYEQYFGPGTRLTVT.

This clonotype was counted at least ten times. The gene calls are TRBV24-1 and TRBJ1-2, with unresolved D. This CDR3 has 13 amino acids. V was shortened by 4 bases and J by 8 bases, with 13 bases between the two germline ends. Looked up from germline, CDR1 is KGHDR and CDR2 is SFDVKD. CDR3 sequence reads: CATSESGREGYTF. As DNA, the CDR3 is TGTGCCACCAGTGAATCGGGCCGCGAGGGCTACACCTTC.

As to this clonotype: The CDR3 does not close with the conserved phenylalanine or tryptophan, likely indicating a read error. The rearrangement links TRBV6-1 to TRBJ1-6; 9 nucleotides line up with TRBD1. V lost 7 bases and J lost 9; bases outside the gene matches: 7. The CDR3 runs 14 residues. Germline CDR1 and CDR2: MNHNS and SASEGT. In nucleotides, the CDR3 is TGTGCCAGCAAGCAGGGACAGGGTCCTTCACCCCTCCACCTT. Amino acid sequence: CASKQGQGPSPLHL.

The chain recombines TRBV7-2 with TRBJ2-3; possible D gene TRBD2, 5 bases. Germline V gene lookup returns CDR1 SGHTA and CDR2 FQGNSA. V dropped 5 bases and J dropped 3 bases, with 15 bases sitting between them. This CDR3 contains 15 residues. CDR3 amino acids: CASSRVAQKTDTQYF. CDR3 nucleotide sequence: TGTGCCAGCAGCCGAGTAGCGCAAAAAACAGATACGCAGTATTTT.

This clonotype was picked up many times. The chain couples TRBV6-6 to TRBJ2-7; D is possibly TRBD1 (6 bases). Germline values: CDR1 MNHNY, CDR2 SVGAGI (reference sequence). The CDR3 contains 12 residues. Trimming took 8 bases from V and 3 from J, leaving 11 bases between them. The CDR3 region has the DNA TGTGCCAGCTGGGACACCAACTACGAGCAGTACTTC. This gives the protein CASWDTNYEQYF.

This clonotype appeared many times. This rearrangement joins TRBV24-1 to TRBJ2-5, with TRBD1 identical over 8 bases. V shed 3 bases, J shed 4 bases, and the junction held 12 bases outside the gene matches. CDR1 is KGHDR, CDR2 SFDVKD, per germline. The CDR3 sequence is 17 residues long. The CDR3 reads CATSDARGRGQAETQYF. CDR3 coding DNA: TGTGCCACCAGTGATGCCCGAGGCAGGGGGCAGGCAGAGACCCAGTACTTC.

This clonotype was observed a handful of times. The CDR3 DNA reads as TGTGCCAGCAGCCAAGGGGAGAACGAGTTCTTC. Translation gives CASSQGENEFF. The chain uses TRBV12-3 or TRBV12-4 and TRBJ2-1, with D perhaps TRBD1 or TRBD2 (5 bases each). The V end lost 6 bases, the J end lost 14 bases, and 14 bases lay between the germline ends. This CDR3 spans 11 amino acids.

This clonotype was counted ten times or more. The J gene is TRBJ2-3, the V gene TRBV5-1, with D perhaps matching TRBD1 (5 bases). The CDR3 sequence is 13 residues long. Germline V gene data show CDR1 as SGHRS and CDR2 as YFSETQ. The ends were cut back, 5 bases at V and 0 bases at J, with 7 bases in the middle. This CDR3 is CASRAGSTDTQYF. The DNA of the CDR3 is TGCGCCAGCAGAGCAGGGAGCACAGATACGCAGTATTTT.

This clonotype was counted only a few times. Since a much larger clone is just one base distant, this may be a read error. This chain uses TRBV12-3 or TRBV12-4 with TRBJ1-5, with D perhaps matching TRBD1 (5 bases). CDR3 length equals 13 residues. CDR3 bases: TGTGCCAGCAGAGCCAGGGCCAATCAGCTCCAGCATTTT. Its translation is CASRARANQLQHF.

Of note for this clonotype: This could be a read error, since a much larger clone is one nucleotide away. Here the CDR3 reads CAYLLRGAETQYF. In DNA, the CDR3 is TGTGCCTACCTACTCCGGGGGGCAGAGACCCAGTACTTC. The chain is built from TRBV5-4 and TRBJ2-5; D may be TRBD2 (7 bases). V lost 10 bases and J 4 bases, leaving 17 bases between the germline ends. In germline, CDR1 is SGHNT, CDR2 YYREEE (reference sequence). The CDR3 totals 13 residues.

CDR3 sequence (DNA): TGTGCCAGCTCACCACCGAGCGAGGGGACCCAGTACTTC. As protein: CASSPPSEGTQYF. The chain links TRBV18 to TRBJ2-5, with D maybe TRBD2 (5 bases). The V gene's germline CDR1 is KGHSH and CDR2 LQKENI. The V gene lost 0 bases and the J gene lost 7 bases, with 9 bases spanning the gap. The CDR3 covers 13 residues.

This clonotype was recorded at least ten times. The chain couples TRBV6-5 to TRBJ2-2, with D tentatively TRBD2 (6 bases). The length of the CDR3 is 14 residues. Per germline, CDR1 MNHEY and CDR2 SVGAGI. V gave up 8 bases and J gave up 7 bases, with 17 bases separating them. The CDR3 sequence: CASRVGGGDGELFF. For the CDR3, the DNA is TGTGCCAGCCGAGTCGGCGGAGGGGACGGGGAGCTGTTTTTT.

This clonotype was seen at least ten times. The V gene is TRBV3-1, the J gene TRBJ2-7, with TRBD2 matching over 9 bases. J gave up 1 base and V 0 bases, and 4 bases lay outside the gene matches. The CDR3 loop spans 16 amino acids. Germline assignment: CDR1 LGHDT and CDR2 YNNKEL (reference sequence). DNA for the CDR3: TGTGCCAGCAGCCAAGAATCAAGCGGGAGGTCCTACGAGCAGTACTTC. It translates to CASSQESSGRSYEQYF.

The chain has TRBV7-2 and TRBJ1-2; D gene unclear. This CDR3 region has 13 residues. The V gene lost 4 bases and the J gene lost 0 bases, with 6 bases spanning the gap. CDR1 and CDR2 from the germline V gene are SGHTA and FQGNSA. In DNA form, the CDR3 reads TGTGCCAGCAGCTCCCTTGCTAACTATGGCTACACCTTC. This sequence encodes CASSSLANYGYTF. Full variable domain (remainder filled in from reference TRBV7-2 and TRBJ1-2): GAGVSQSPSNKVTEKGKDVELRCDPISGHTALYWYRQSLGQGLEFLIYFQGNSAPDKSGLPSDRFSAERTGGSVSTLTIQRTQQEDSAVYLCASSSLANYGYTFGSGTRLTVV.